This TCR beta chain is drawn from a study of OX40 agonist ivuxolimab in advanced cancers. TCRdb's table, derived via immunoSEQ multiplex PCR, lists solely in-frame clones and lacks some. The sample has about 47,000 clones, 85% to 90% seen once. CDR1 and CDR2 from the germline V gene are LNHNV and YYDKDF (reference sequence). V lost 3 bases, J lost 1 base, and 12 bases lay in between. The CDR3 extends over 15 amino acids. Regarding the study as a whole: In the 0.1 to 3.0 mg/kg range, CD4+ and CD8+ blood T cells had expanded clonally by week 6.

This clone is categorized as medium-sized. Its specificity is not known. The rearrangement uses TRBV15 and TRBJ2-5; D uncertain. The sequenced sample was CD4+ or CD8+ T cells sorted from blood, obtained in a trial of the OX40 agonist ivuxolimab. The receptor was derived from an adult with an advanced solid tumor such as melanoma, head and neck, liver or kidney cancer. Here the CDR3 reads CATSRLSTPQETQYF. In DNA, the CDR3 is TGTGCCACCAGCAGGCTTTCGACACCCCAAGAGACCCAGTACTTC.